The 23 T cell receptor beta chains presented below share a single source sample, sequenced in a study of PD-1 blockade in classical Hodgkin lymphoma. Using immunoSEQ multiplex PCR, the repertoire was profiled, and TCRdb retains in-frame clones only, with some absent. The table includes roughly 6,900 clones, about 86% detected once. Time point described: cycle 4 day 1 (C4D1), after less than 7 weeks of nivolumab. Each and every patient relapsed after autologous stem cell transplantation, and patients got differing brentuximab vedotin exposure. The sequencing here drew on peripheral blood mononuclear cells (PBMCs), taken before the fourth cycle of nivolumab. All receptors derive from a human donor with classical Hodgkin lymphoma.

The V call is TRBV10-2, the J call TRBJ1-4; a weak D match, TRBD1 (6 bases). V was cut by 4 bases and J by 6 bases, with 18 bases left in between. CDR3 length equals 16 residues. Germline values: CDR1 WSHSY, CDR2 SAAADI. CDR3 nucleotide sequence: TGCGCCAGCAGTGCCATTTACAGGGAAGGGGATGAAAAACTGTTTTTT. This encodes CASSAIYREGDEKLFF.

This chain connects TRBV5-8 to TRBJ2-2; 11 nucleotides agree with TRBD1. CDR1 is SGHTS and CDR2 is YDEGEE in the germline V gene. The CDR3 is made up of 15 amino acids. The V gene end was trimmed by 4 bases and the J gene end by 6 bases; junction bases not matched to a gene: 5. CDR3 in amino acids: CASSRRTGGPGELFF. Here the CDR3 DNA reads TGTGCCAGCAGCCGAAGGACAGGGGGCCCCGGGGAGCTGTTTTTT. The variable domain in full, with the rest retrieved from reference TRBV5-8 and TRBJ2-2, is EAGVTQSPTHLIKTRGQQATLRCSPISGHTSVYWYQQALGLGLQFLLWYDEGEERNRGNFPPRFSGRQFPNYSSELNVNALELEDSALYLCASSRRTGGPGELFFGEGSRLTVL.

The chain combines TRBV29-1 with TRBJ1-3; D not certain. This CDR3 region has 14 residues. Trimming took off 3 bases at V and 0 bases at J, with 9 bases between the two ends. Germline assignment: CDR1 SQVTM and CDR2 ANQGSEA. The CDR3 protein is CSVEMGFSGNTIYF. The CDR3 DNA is TGCAGCGTTGAGATGGGCTTCTCTGGAAACACCATATATTTT.

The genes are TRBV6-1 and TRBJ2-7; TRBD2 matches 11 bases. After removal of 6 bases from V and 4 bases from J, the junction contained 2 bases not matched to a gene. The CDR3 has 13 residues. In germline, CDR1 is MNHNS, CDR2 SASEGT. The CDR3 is CASSGLAGYEQYV. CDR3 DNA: TGTGCCAGCAGCGGACTAGCGGGTTACGAGCAGTACGTC.

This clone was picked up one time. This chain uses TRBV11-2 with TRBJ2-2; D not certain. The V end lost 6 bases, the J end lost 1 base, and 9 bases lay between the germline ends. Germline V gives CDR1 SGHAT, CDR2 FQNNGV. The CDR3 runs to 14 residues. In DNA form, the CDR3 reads TGTGCCAGCAGTCTGCAAGGGAACACCGGGGAGCTGTTTTTT. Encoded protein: CASSLQGNTGELFF.

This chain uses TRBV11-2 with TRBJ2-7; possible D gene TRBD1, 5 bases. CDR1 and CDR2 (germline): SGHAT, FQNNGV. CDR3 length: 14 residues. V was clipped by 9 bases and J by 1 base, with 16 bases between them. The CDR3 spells CASDPRVQSYEQYV. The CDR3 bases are TGTGCCAGTGACCCCAGGGTACAGTCCTACGAGCAGTACGTC.

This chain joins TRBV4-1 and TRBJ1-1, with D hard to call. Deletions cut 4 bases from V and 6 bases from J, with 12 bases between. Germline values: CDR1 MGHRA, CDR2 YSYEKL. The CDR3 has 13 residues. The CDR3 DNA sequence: TGCGCCAGCAGCCCAAGCATTGGGCCTGAAGCTTTCTTT. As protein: CASSPSIGPEAFF.

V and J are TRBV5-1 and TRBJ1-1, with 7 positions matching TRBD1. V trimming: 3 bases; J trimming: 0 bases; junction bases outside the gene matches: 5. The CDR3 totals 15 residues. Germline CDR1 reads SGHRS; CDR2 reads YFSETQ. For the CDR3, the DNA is TGCGCCAGCAGCTCCCGACAGGGAATGAACACTGAAGCTTTCTTT. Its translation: CASSSRQGMNTEAFF.

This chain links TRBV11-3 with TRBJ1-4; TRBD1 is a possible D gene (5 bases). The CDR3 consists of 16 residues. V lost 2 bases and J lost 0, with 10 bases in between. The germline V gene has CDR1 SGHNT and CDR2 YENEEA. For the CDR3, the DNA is TGTGCCAGCAGCTTATGGGGGGAATCAACTAATGAAAAACTGTTTTTT. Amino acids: CASSLWGESTNEKLFF.

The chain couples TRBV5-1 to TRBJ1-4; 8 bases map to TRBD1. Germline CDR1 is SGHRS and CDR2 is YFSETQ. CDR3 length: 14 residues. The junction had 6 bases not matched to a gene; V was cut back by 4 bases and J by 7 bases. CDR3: CASSLDREGEKLFF. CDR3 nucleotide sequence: TGCGCCAGCAGCCTGGACAGGGAGGGTGAAAAACTGTTTTTT. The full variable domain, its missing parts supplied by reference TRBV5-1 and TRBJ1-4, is KAGVTQTPRYLIKTRGQQVTLSCSPISGHRSVSWYQQTPGQGLQFLFEYFSETQRNKGNFPGRFSGRQFSNSRSEMNVSTLELGDSALYLCASSLDREGEKLFFGSGTQLSVL.

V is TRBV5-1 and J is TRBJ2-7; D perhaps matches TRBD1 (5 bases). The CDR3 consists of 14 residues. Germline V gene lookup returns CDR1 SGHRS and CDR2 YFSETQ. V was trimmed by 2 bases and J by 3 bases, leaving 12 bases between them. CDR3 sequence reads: CASSLLTAYYEQYV. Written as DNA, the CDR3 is TGCGCCAGCAGCTTATTGACAGCCTACTACGAGCAGTACGTC.

The CDR3 protein is CASSLMGQGAAGNTIYF. CDR3 nucleotide sequence: TGTGCCAGCAGCTTAATGGGACAGGGGGCGGCTGGAAACACCATATATTTT. The J gene is TRBJ1-3, the V gene TRBV7-8; TRBD1 agrees at 12 bases. V shed 2 bases, J shed 2 bases, and the junction held 4 bases outside the gene matches. Per germline, CDR1 SGHVS and CDR2 FQNEAQ. The CDR3 runs to 17 residues.

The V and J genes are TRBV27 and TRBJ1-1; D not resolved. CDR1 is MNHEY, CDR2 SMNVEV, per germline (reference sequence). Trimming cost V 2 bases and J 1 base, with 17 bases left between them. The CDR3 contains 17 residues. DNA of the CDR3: TGTGCCAGCAGTTTAAGGTACCGCAGAAACAAGAACACTGAAGCTTTCTTT. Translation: CASSLRYRRNKNTEAFF.

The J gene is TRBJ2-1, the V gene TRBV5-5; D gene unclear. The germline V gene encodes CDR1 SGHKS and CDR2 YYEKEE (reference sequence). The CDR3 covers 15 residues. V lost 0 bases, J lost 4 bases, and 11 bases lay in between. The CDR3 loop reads CASSLGLKEYNEQFF. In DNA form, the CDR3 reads TGTGCCAGCAGCTTGGGACTTAAGGAGTACAATGAGCAGTTCTTC.

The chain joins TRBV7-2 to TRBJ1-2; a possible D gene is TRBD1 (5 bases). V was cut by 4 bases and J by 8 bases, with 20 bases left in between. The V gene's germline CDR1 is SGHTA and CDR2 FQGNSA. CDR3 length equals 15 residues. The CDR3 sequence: CASSYRRDSPDGYTF. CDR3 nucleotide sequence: TGTGCCAGCAGCTACCGTAGGGACTCTCCAGACGGCTACACCTTC.

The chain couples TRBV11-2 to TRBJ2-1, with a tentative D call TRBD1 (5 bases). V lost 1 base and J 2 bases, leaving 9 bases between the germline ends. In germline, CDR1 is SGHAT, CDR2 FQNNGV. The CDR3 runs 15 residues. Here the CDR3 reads CASSLAQGTYNEQFF. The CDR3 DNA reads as TGTGCCAGCAGCTTAGCCCAGGGAACCTACAATGAGCAGTTCTTC. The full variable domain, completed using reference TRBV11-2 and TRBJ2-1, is EAGVAQSPRYKIIEKRQSVAFWCNPISGHATLYWYQQILGQGPKLLIQFQNNGVVDDSQLPKDRFSAERLKGVDSTLKIQPAKLEDSAVYLCASSLAQGTYNEQFFGPGTRLTVL.

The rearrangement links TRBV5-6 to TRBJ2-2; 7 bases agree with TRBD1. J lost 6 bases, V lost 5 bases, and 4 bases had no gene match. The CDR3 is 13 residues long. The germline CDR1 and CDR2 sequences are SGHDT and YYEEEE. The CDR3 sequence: CASSLTGAGELFF. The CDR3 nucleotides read TGTGCCAGCAGTCTCACAGGGGCCGGGGAGCTGTTTTTT.

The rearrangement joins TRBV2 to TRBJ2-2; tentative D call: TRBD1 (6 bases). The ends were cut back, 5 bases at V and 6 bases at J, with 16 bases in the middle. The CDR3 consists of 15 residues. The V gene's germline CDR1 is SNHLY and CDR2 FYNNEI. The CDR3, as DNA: TGTGCCAGCAGTCGGGGCAGGGGTGGGGCCGGGGAGCTGTTTTTT. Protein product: CASSRGRGGAGELFF.

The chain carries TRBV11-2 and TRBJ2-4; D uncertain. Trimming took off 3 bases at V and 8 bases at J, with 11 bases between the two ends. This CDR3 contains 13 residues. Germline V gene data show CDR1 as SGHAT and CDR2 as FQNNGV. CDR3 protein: CASSFGVGDIQYF. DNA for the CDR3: TGTGCCAGCAGCTTTGGGGTTGGCGACATTCAGTACTTC. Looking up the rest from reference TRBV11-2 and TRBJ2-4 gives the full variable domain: EAGVAQSPRYKIIEKRQSVAFWCNPISGHATLYWYQQILGQGPKLLIQFQNNGVVDDSQLPKDRFSAERLKGVDSTLKIQPAKLEDSAVYLCASSFGVGDIQYFGAGTRLSVL.

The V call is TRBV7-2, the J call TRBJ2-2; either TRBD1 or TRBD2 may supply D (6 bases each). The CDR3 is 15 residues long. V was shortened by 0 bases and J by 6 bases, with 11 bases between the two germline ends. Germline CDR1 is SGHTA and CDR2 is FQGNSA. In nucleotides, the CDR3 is TGTGCCAGCAGCTTAGCTGGGGGGCGCGCCGGGGAGCTGTTTTTT. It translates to CASSLAGGRAGELFF.

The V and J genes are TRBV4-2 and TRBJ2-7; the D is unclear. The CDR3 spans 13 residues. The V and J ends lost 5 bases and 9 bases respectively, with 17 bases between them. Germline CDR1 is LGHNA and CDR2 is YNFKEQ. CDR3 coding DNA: TGTGCCAGCAGCTTAGGCGGCCTCTGGGGGCAGTACGTC. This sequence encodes CASSLGGLWGQYV.

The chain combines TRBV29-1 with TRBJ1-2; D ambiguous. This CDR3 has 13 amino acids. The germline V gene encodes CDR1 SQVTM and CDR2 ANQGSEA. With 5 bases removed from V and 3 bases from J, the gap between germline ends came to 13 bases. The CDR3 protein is CSVRGASDYGYTF. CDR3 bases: TGCAGCGTTCGGGGAGCCTCTGACTATGGCTACACCTTC.

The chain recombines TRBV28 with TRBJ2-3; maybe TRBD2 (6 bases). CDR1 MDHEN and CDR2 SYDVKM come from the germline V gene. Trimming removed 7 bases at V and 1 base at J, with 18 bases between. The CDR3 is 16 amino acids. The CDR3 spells CASIGGNPLGTDTQYF. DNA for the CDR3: TGTGCCAGCATTGGCGGGAACCCCCTCGGCACAGATACGCAGTATTTT.